A selection of T cell receptor beta chains follows, all from one sample in a study of shared clonotypes between healthy human individuals. TCRdb keeps only in-frame clones here, not all; method: immunoSEQ multiplex PCR. The sample yields over 750,000 clones, 90% to 97% seen once. The sequenced material came from naive CD8+ T cells sorted from blood. Receptors originate from a young man in good health. Both conserved end residues are part of each CDR3. The order of the fields is J gene, V gene, D gene, clone size, CDR3 DNA, CDR3 protein. D genes are given only for firm matches. Part of the rows lack a size; the others show once, few, many or a class for expanded clones.

>TRBJ2-7|TRBV30|TRBD1|once
TGTGCCTGCGCCAGGGGGACCACCCCCTACGAGCAGTACTTC
CACARGTTPYEQYF
>TRBJ2-7|TRBV27|NA|NA
TGTGCCAGCAGTTTATCCCATTCTGGCGAGCAGTACTTC
CASSLSHSGEQYF
>TRBJ2-4|TRBV11-2|TRBD1|NA
TGTGCCAGCAGCCTACTGCCCCCGGGACAGGGTAGCATTCAGTACTTC
CASSLLPPGQGSIQYF
>TRBJ2-7|TRBV27|NA|NA
TGTGCCAGCAGTTTAAGAAGGCTCTACGAGCAGTACTTC
CASSLRRLYEQYF
>TRBJ1-1|TRBV28|NA|NA
TGTGCCAGCAGTTTAGGGTTGAACACTGAAGCTTTCTTT
CASSLGLNTEAFF
>TRBJ2-1|TRBV28|NA|NA
TGTGCCAGCAGTTTAGTGGCAGGGTATTTAGATTCCTCCTACAATGAGCAGTTCTTC
CASSLVAGYLDSSYNEQFF
>TRBJ2-7|TRBV11-1|TRBD1|NA
TGTGCCAGCAGCTTAGAGACAGGGGGCTTTTTCGGGCAGTACTTC
CASSLETGGFFGQYF
>TRBJ1-2|TRBV5-1|NA|NA
TGCGCCAGCAGCTTGGTGGGCAGCAAATCAGGTGGCTACACCTTC
CASSLVGSKSGGYTF
>TRBJ1-2|TRBV25-1|NA|NA
TGTGCCAGCAGTGAACTCGGGACGGCCTATGGCTACACCTTC
CASSELGTAYGYTF
>TRBJ2-5|TRBV2|NA|NA
TGTGCCAGCACTGGAATAGGGGGACCTAAGAATCAAGAGACCCAGTACTTC
CASTGIGGPKNQETQYF
>TRBJ2-7|TRBV30|TRBD2|NA
TGTGCCTGGAGTGCGGGACTAGCGGCCGACGAGCAGTACTTC
CAWSAGLAADEQYF
>TRBJ2-7|TRBV7-9|NA|NA
TGTGCCAGCAGCCCCAGAGGGGGGTACTCCTACGAGCAGTACTTC
CASSPRGGYSYEQYF
>TRBJ2-2|TRBV11-2|NA|NA
TGTGCCAGCAGACTGGCAGGGCTTCCCACCGGGGAGCTGTTTTTT
CASRLAGLPTGELFF
>TRBJ2-7|TRBV29-1|TRBD2|NA
TGCAGCGTTGAAGCAAGAAGCGGGGATTCCTACGAGCAGTACTTC
CSVEARSGDSYEQYF
>TRBJ2-6|TRBV7-9|NA|NA
TGTGCCAGCAGCTTATCTGTCTCCAAGGAATACCGGGCCAACGTCCTGACTTTC
CASSLSVSKEYRANVLTF
>TRBJ2-5|TRBV10-2|NA|NA
TGCGCCAGCAAAACTAGCCTTGGAGAGACCCAGTACTTC
CASKTSLGETQYF
>TRBJ1-1|TRBV6-4|NA|NA
TGTGCCAGCAGTGACGACGGAATGAACACTGAAGCTTTCTTT
CASSDDGMNTEAFF
>TRBJ1-1|TRBV7-9|TRBD1|NA
TGTGCCAGCAGCCCCGGGGACAGGAACACTGAAGCTTTCTTT
CASSPGDRNTEAFF
>TRBJ2-3|TRBV4-1|TRBD1|NA
TGCGCCAGCAGCCCACGGACAGGGTCCACAGATACGCAGTATTTT
CASSPRTGSTDTQYF
>TRBJ1-5|TRBV28|TRBD1|NA
TGTGCCAGCAGATTGTTAAAGGGGGCCCACCAGCCCCAGCATTTT
CASRLLKGAHQPQHF
>TRBJ2-7|TRBV5-1|TRBD1|NA
TGCGCCAGCAGCGGAGGGACAGGGGTATACGAGCAGTACTTC
CASSGGTGVYEQYF
>TRBJ1-4|TRBV30|NA|NA
TGTGCCTGGGCTCCGGACAGAGGTGAAAAACTGTTTTTT
CAWAPDRGEKLFF